This T cell receptor beta chain was obtained from a study of control samples from healthy donors and cancer patients. The CDR3 runs to 15 residues. With 1 base clipped from V and 5 bases from J, the junction kept 4 bases outside the gene matches. Germline V gene sequence: CDR1 MNHNS, CDR2 SASEGT. The repertoire was sequenced with immunoSEQ multiplex PCR; TCRdb's copy has only in-frame clones and lacks some. Among around 100,000 clones listed, roughly 94% were seen once. The genes are TRBV6-1 and TRBJ2-2; TRBD1 matches at 7 bases. The sample comprised blood. The source of this sequence is a woman aged 18-29 years in good health. CDR3 DNA: TGTGCCAGCAGTGAAGTGACAGGGACAACCGGGGAGCTGTTTTTT. It is translated as CASSEVTGTTGELFF.